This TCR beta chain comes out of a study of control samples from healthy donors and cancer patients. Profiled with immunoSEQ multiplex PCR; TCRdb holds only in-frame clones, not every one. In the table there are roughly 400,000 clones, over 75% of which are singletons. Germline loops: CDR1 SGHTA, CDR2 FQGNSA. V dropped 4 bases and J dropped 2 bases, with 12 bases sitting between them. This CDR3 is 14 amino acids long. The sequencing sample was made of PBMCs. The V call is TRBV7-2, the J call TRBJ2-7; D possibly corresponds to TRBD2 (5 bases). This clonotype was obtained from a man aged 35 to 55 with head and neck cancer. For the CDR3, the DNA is TGTGCCAGCAGCTCCGGACTCGACCCCTACGAGCAGTACTTC. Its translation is CASSSGLDPYEQYF.